The 13 T cell receptor beta chains below all came from one sample that was sequenced in a study of OX40 agonist ivuxolimab in advanced cancers. The data were produced by immunoSEQ multiplex PCR, yet TCRdb's version contains in-frame clones alone and is incomplete. In the table there are about 89,000 clones, approximately 91% of which are singletons. This specimen consisted of CD4+ or CD8+ T cells sorted from blood, obtained in a trial of the OX40 agonist ivuxolimab. These receptors were taken from an adult with an advanced solid tumor such as melanoma, head and neck, liver or kidney cancer.

The rearrangement uses TRBV7-9 and TRBJ2-7, with TRBD1 matching over 10 bases. CDR1 is SEHNR, CDR2 FQNEAQ, per germline (reference sequence). The CDR3 runs 15 residues. The V segment lost 3 bases and the J segment 4 bases; nucleotides outside the gene matches: 6. DNA of the CDR3: TGTGCCAGCAGCTTCCGGGGGACAGGGGATTACGAGCAGTACTTC. The encoded protein is CASSFRGTGDYEQYF. The full variable domain, with the rest looked up from reference TRBV7-9 and TRBJ2-7, is DTGVSQNPRHKITKRGQNVTFRCDPISEHNRLYWYRQTLGQGPEFLTYFQNEAQLEKSRLLSDRFSAERPKGSFSTLEIQRTEQGDSAMYLCASSFRGTGDYEQYFGPGTRLTVT.

The chain uses TRBV11-2 and TRBJ2-2; D call uncertain. The CDR3 has 13 residues. Between the trimmed V and J ends, which lost 5 bases and 6 bases, there was a span of 10 bases. Germline V CDR1 and CDR2: SGHAT, FQNNGV. The CDR3 bases are TGTGCCAGCAGCCCCTCCCTTCCCGGGGAGCTGTTTTTT. Protein sequence: CASSPSLPGELFF. Full variable domain (rest looked up from reference TRBV11-2 and TRBJ2-2): EAGVAQSPRYKIIEKRQSVAFWCNPISGHATLYWYQQILGQGPKLLIQFQNNGVVDDSQLPKDRFSAERLKGVDSTLKIQPAKLEDSAVYLCASSPSLPGELFFGEGSRLTVL.

This rearrangement joins TRBV5-4 to TRBJ2-5; D gene uncertain. Germline CDR1 reads SGHNT; CDR2 reads YYREEE (reference sequence). V dropped 0 bases and J dropped 13 bases, with 16 bases sitting between them. This CDR3 comprises 13 residues. The CDR3 DNA reads TGTGCCAGCAGCTTGGGAGGAATAGCTAATGGGTACTTC. Its protein is CASSLGGIANGYF.

The chain carries TRBV5-1 and TRBJ2-5; either TRBD1 or TRBD2 may fit D (5 bases each). The germline V and J ends were trimmed by 1 base and 3 bases, with 19 bases remaining between them. CDR3 length equals 17 residues. Germline V gene sequence: CDR1 SGHRS, CDR2 YFSETQ. The CDR3 nucleotides are TGCGCCAGCAGCTTGTTACCCGGGGCCCTTTCCGAAGAGACCCAGTACTTC. Translating gives CASSLLPGALSEETQYF.

This chain joins TRBV5-1 and TRBJ1-1, with 7 bases aligning to TRBD1. V trimming: 0 bases; J trimming: 5 bases; junction bases outside the gene matches: 10. Germline values: CDR1 SGHRS, CDR2 YFSETQ. The CDR3 has 16 amino acids. CDR3 in amino acids: CASSLGGGSRGTEAFF. For the CDR3, the DNA is TGCGCCAGCAGCTTGGGAGGGGGCTCGCGTGGGACTGAAGCTTTCTTT.

The chain uses TRBV7-9 and TRBJ2-1, with no clear D. Trimming cost V 2 bases and J 10 bases, with 9 bases left between them. CDR1 is SEHNR, CDR2 FQNEAQ, per germline (reference sequence). The CDR3 totals 12 residues. The CDR3 DNA sequence: TGTGCCAGCAGCTTAAGTCCCTCCGAGCAGTTCTTC. Amino acid sequence: CASSLSPSEQFF.

This sequence joins TRBV5-1 and TRBJ1-1, with 9 bases aligning to TRBD1. The germline V gene encodes CDR1 SGHRS and CDR2 YFSETQ. V trimming: 4 bases; J trimming: 3 bases; junction bases outside the gene matches: 4. The CDR3 is made up of 14 amino acids. CDR3 sequence: CASSEQGAHTEAFF. The CDR3 DNA is TGCGCCAGCAGCGAACAGGGGGCACACACTGAAGCTTTCTTT.

The chain has TRBV5-4 and TRBJ2-3, with D hard to call. Trimming shortened V by 4 bases and J by 1 base, and 13 bases separated the two germline ends. The CDR3 consists of 15 residues. The germline CDR1 and CDR2 sequences are SGHNT and YYREEE (reference sequence). CDR3 amino acids: CASSLAQLGTDTQYF. CDR3 sequence (DNA): TGTGCCAGCAGCCTCGCTCAGCTGGGCACAGATACGCAGTATTTT.

This rearrangement joins TRBV5-6 to TRBJ1-4, with TRBD1 identical over 10 bases. The V gene end was trimmed by 3 bases and the J gene end by 10 bases; junction bases not matched to a gene: 9. Germline CDR1 reads SGHDT; CDR2 reads YYEEEE. The CDR3 is 15 residues long. The chain's CDR3 is CASSSTGQGSLKLFF. The DNA of the CDR3 is TGTGCCAGCAGCTCCACGGGACAGGGGAGTCTAAAACTGTTTTTT. The complete variable domain, with remaining parts taken from reference TRBV5-6 and TRBJ1-4, reads DAGVTQSPTHLIKTRGQQVTLRCSPKSGHDTVSWYQQALGQGPQFIFQYYEEEERQRGNFPDRFSGHQFPNYSSELNVNALLLGDSALYLCASSSTGQGSLKLFFGSGTQLSVL.

The V call is TRBV7-2, the J call TRBJ2-7; D could derive from TRBD1 or TRBD2 (7 bases each). The CDR3 spans 17 residues. V lost 2 bases and J 3 bases, leaving 20 bases between the germline ends. CDR1 is SGHTA and CDR2 is FQGNSA in the germline V gene. The CDR3 DNA is TGTGCCAGCAGCTTACAAGCGGGGACAGCCGAAGTCTACGAGCAGTACTTC. Translating it yields CASSLQAGTAEVYEQYF.

The rearrangement uses TRBV6-5 and TRBJ1-2; D remains unclear. The CDR3 is made up of 13 amino acids. The germline V gene encodes CDR1 MNHEY and CDR2 SVGAGI. The V end was cut by 6 bases, the J end by 1 base, with 9 bases between. The CDR3 region has the DNA TGTGCCAGCAGGAGCTTGGATAACTATGGCTACACCTTC. The encoded protein is CASRSLDNYGYTF.

Turning to this clone: Other DNA sequences in the same sample also yield this CDR3. The chain employs TRBV11-3 and TRBJ2-7; D possibly corresponds to TRBD2 (5 bases). V dropped 1 base and J dropped 1 base, with 5 bases sitting between them. The CDR3 covers 13 residues. The germline V gene encodes CDR1 SGHNT and CDR2 YENEEA. This CDR3 is CASSLGGSYEQYF. In DNA form, the CDR3 reads TGTGCCAGCAGCTTAGGAGGGTCCTACGAGCAGTACTTC.

The CDR3: CASSLVGTKTGELFF. The DNA of the CDR3 is TGCGCCAGCAGCTTGGTTGGGACTAAGACCGGGGAGCTGTTTTTT. This chain joins TRBV5-1 and TRBJ2-2, with 7 bases fitting TRBD2. Germline-derived CDR1 and CDR2 are SGHRS and YFSETQ. The CDR3 has 15 residues. The V and J ends lost 0 bases and 5 bases, in that order; junction bases with no gene match: 4.